This TCR beta chain stems from a study of cytomegalovirus exposure and HLA in healthy donors (dated by TCRdb to the late 2010s). Study-level background: An earlier analysis of more than 550 of the donors reported 250 to 300 Gb of sequence data and about 120 million unique TCR beta sequences obtained from around 180 million T cells. Roughly 300 gigabases of sequencing data and some 85 million unique TCR sequences were included in an early release covering around 650 HLA-typed donors. Of the 300 to 500 genotyped donors, 81% were placed in the genetic ancestry cluster associated with self-reported Caucasian donors. The study aimed to test whether signatures of past pathogen exposure could be identified by cataloging public T cell receptors. Using immunosequencing, the study profiled T cell repertoires from fewer than 700 subjects and related those repertoires to cytomegalovirus serostatus. Along with the approximately 670-subject first cohort, a separate validation cohort of approximately 110 different subjects was used. The study combined high-throughput TCR immunosequencing, statistical association of individual TCRs with disease status, and machine learning to predict cytomegalovirus infection status. A later analysis re-analyzed previously published TCR beta repertoires from 650 to 800 donors and added high-resolution HLA genotyping to study TCR occurrence patterns. In the later analysis, no new phenotypic data were used to find candidate immune exposures; instead, reliance was placed on TCR beta sequences and their occurrence across donors. An earlier analysis of 587 of the donors used high-throughput TCR beta sequencing to judge whether each TCR beta V gene segment behaved as functional or pseudogenic. Donor age, sex, ethnicity and CMV serostatus were collected together with the repertoire data. A later genetic analysis used genome-wide SNP genotypes for about three fifths of the 666 donors, treating that subset as a discovery cohort. All discovery cohort repertoires had been generated on a single sequencing platform. HLA typing covered class I and class II loci at four-digit resolution. The number of typed donors differed by locus: about 629-630 for A, B, C, DRB1 and DQB1; 500 to 550 for DQA1; some 610 for DPA1; and roughly 490 for DPB1. Because of strong linkage in the cohort, four to six DR-DQ haplotypes were treated as single units for association and clustering. Among some 400 genotyped donors of the cohort, an average of about 220,000 unique TCR beta nucleotide sequences was sequenced per donor, of which 15% to 20% were non-productive.

Sequences GTSNPN (CDR1) and SVGIG (CDR2) are obtained from the germline V gene (reference sequence). V is reduced by 0 bases and J by 2 bases, leaving a spacing of 12 bases between them. From the cysteine up to the phenylalanine, the CDR3 has a length of 15 residues. The entry retains the CDR3 DNA only, 45 bases that are in frame from base 1. The cohort consisted of 670 or so healthy bone marrow donors. At the time of sampling, every cohort member was nominally healthy, though immune exposures that went unrecorded were likely present. The donor tested CMV seropositive and was one of the 289 seropositive cohort members. A peripheral blood sample was provided by each donor, and peripheral blood mononuclear cells were used for TCR beta sequencing. Genomic DNA extraction from the blood cell samples was performed with the Qiagen DNeasy Blood Extraction Kit. Library creation used the immunoSEQ multiplex PCR assay. For the multiplex PCR, a mixture combining 60 forward primers for TCR Vbeta segments and 13 reverse primers for TCR Jbeta segments was used. The CDR3 region of rearranged TCR beta genes was amplified from genomic DNA with a multiplex PCR assay. The amplified TCR beta libraries were sequenced on the Illumina HiSeq System as 87-base-pair reads. The original pipeline was this. A later analysis tallied 75 million to 95 million unique TCR beta chains across the 666 repertoires, and approximately 12 million of those chains were shared by two or more donors. A nearest-neighbor algorithm error-corrected the raw reads and collapsed the reads into unique sequences, merging closely related sequences to remove PCR and sequencing errors. To assign V, D and J gene segments, CDR3 sequences were aligned to IMGT reference sequences. For a sequence to be retained, at least a six-nucleotide match to both a V gene segment and a J gene segment was required. A rearrangement was called productive if the CDR3 had no stop codons and remained in frame with V and J, and every other rearrangement was called non-productive. CDR3 was defined by IMGT convention, running from the second conserved V-encoded cysteine to the conserved J-encoded phenylalanine. In an earlier analysis of more than 550 of the donors, sequences lacking an unambiguous match to a single V gene segment were excluded. In an earlier analysis of approximately 550 of the donors, V segments were called functional above 56.7% productive rearrangements and were called segregating when the between-donor standard deviation exceeded 5%. A statistical classification framework was developed to diagnose cytomegalovirus status using the catalog of TCR beta chain sequences. V and J gene assignment, in a later analysis, came from comparing TCR nucleotide sequences with IMGT/GENE-DB human TR gene sequences. The TCRdist pipeline was used in a later analysis to assign CDR3 sequences and most-parsimonious VDJ recombination scenarios. In a later analysis, each TCR beta chain was defined by its CDR3 amino acid sequence together with its V-gene family, and reads without a unique V-gene family were excluded. In a later analysis, approximately 590 highly shared, low-generation-probability nucleotide sequences were removed to address suspected cross-contamination and a sequencing artifact. A later analysis calculated a clonal expansion index for each public chain from normalized within-repertoire ranks of inferred template counts. Generation probabilities in a later analysis came from a VDJ recombination model fitted to out-of-frame rearrangements, and those results were checked against IGoR. A later analysis scored TCR-TCR, TCR-HLA and TCR-CMV co-occurrence with hypergeometric tests, applying a repertoire-size bias correction to TCR pairs. False discovery rates were estimated in a later analysis by permuting HLA or CMV assignments 20 times. In a later analysis, co-occurring TCRs were grouped using DBSCAN, and TCRdist sequence similarity was added for clustering within HLA-allele-positive subsets. Repertoires with fewer than 30,000 or more than 120,000 public chains were left out of co-occurrence clustering, as were five repertoires with anomalous nucleotide sharing. Here the immuneACCESS table is served through TCRdb, limited to in-frame sequences with V and J called. Missing clones are a known gap in these copies; in checked studies unresolved V genes cover under half, and the rest lacks a known reason. Clone size and V and J calls were adopted from that table, with D and trimming inferred from the DNA. The sample contains approximately 170,000 clones, around 77% of them found a single time. The ten largest clonotypes hold about 2.1% of the sample.

This clone was seen a single time. Its antigen remains unidentified. It has no much larger one-base neighbor in the sample; base qualities were not kept. Results the study describes overall, beyond this receptor: Linkage disequilibrium might explain the correlated functional status among segregating V segments, but an unknown experimental factor could not be excluded. A later analysis found that most CMV-associated TCR beta chains appeared HLA-restricted, with HLA associations seemingly driven largely by CMV exposure. CMV serostatus was the only immune exposure information available for the cohort. The cohort was sequenced for TCR beta chains only, and without alpha or paired-chain data the features that could be detected were limited. A group of highly shared sequence variants was considered likely to be a technical artifact of the sequencing pipeline. Sequencing depth was assumed to be roughly uniform across donors in the presence/absence analyses, though that assumption may not hold. It was suggested by the authors that the approach could potentially be generalized to other disease states and immunological phenotypes. In a later analysis, TCR association rates were found to vary across HLA loci, with the most associated TCRs seen for DRB1 alleles and the fewest for HLA-C alleles. About 15 rarely observed V segments, including chromosome 9 orphons, were excluded from the earlier analysis of about 500 of the donors because counts were too low. Because HLA typing was unavailable for some donors at each locus, only the typed subset was used in association tests. A later genetic analysis reported fewer N-insertions in productive TCRs among donors in an Asian-associated ancestry cluster than the approximately 670-donor mean. Most TCR sequences were observed very rarely across donors, whereas some public TCRs were present in many individuals. A further reported finding was that TCR beta sequences accurately predicted the HLA-A and HLA-B alleles for most subjects in the first cohort. The classifier was reported to diagnose cytomegalovirus status with high specificity and sensitivity in both the original and validation cohorts. In a later genetic analysis, a missense DCLRE1C variant was associated with V-gene and J-gene trimming of TCR beta chains, and the association was replicated in an independent cohort. In a later analysis, HLA-associated TCR beta chains were found to be more clonally expanded and to have lower generation probabilities than equally common non-associated chains. The study gave a list of 150 to 200 TCR beta chains associated with cytomegalovirus. An earlier analysis of approximately 500 of the donors showed that most TCR beta V segments appeared in productive rearrangements either about 87% or about 30% of the time, which broadly matched IMGT annotations. In vitro tests confirmed that a few of the cytomegalovirus-associated TCR beta chains recognize cytomegalovirus antigens. Several of the top co-occurrence clusters appeared to be linked to parvovirus B19, influenza, CMV and Epstein-Barr virus, according to a later analysis. At a false discovery rate of 0.05, a later analysis linked fewer than 20,000 TCR beta sequences to specific HLA alleles. When HLA alleles, especially DR and DQ, strongly co-occurred, attributing TCR associations to individual alleles was difficult. Because the 87-base-pair reads could not distinguish some IMGT-functional V segments, including TRBV6-2 and TRBV6-3, those segments were excluded.

The TCR comes from a woman in her 30s in good health and CMV-seropositive. Sequencing was carried out using PBMCs. The chain is made from TRBV30 and TRBJ2-3, and the D gene may be TRBD2, 6 bases matching. The base sequence is TGTGCCTGGAGTGTATTTGCGGGGACCACAGATACGCAGTATTTT. It codes for CAWSVFAGTTDTQYF.